This T cell receptor (beta chain) was sequenced in a study of CD8+CD57+ T cells in acquired aplastic anemia. Study summary: The DNA of sorted CD4+ and CD8+ cells averaged approximately 3.3 ug.

V dropped 2 bases and J dropped 3 bases, with 6 bases sitting between them. This CDR3 comprises 13 residues. Germline lookup yields CDR1 SNHLY and CDR2 FYNNEI. Notes on this clonotype: What it binds is unknown.

The authors sequenced patients whose flow cytometry had shown CD8+CD57+ cell expansion. Patients were treatment-naive when blood was sampled. Study conclusions and caveats: Statistical testing detected no significant gap in CD8+ Simpson's diversity between patients and controls. Patients and controls had in common approximately 30 CD8+ CDR3 sequences.

The study profiled TCR beta VDJ and CDR3 using genomic DNA as template. TCRdb re-called the reads with MiXCR, one entry per CDR3 protein. The data hold about 150,000 distinct CDR3 sequences, with roughly 50% observed a single time. The sequencing sample was made of sorted CD4+, CD8+, or CD8+CD57+ T cells (not recorded which) from PBMCs. The J gene is TRBJ2-3, the V gene TRBV2; D gene unclear. This TCR derives from a human donor with aplastic anemia. As DNA, the CDR3 is TGTGCCAGCAGTGAACCGTTTACAGATACGCAGTATTTT. Its protein product is CASSEPFTDTQYF.